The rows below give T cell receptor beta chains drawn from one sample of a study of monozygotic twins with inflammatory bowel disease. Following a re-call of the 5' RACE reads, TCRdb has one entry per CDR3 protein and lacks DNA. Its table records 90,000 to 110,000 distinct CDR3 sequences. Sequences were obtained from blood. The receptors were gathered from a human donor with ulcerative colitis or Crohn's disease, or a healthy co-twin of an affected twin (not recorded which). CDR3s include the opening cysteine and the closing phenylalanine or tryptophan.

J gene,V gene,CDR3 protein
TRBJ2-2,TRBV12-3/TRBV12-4,CATGGDTGELFF
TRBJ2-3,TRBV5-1,CASSRVGRTSGTDTQYF
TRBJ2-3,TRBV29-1,CSVELAGTDTQYF
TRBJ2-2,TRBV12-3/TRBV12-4,CASSPLAGGTGELFF
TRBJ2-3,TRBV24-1,CATSVTGPSAHTDTQYF
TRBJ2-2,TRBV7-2,CARDTSNTGELFF
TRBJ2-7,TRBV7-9,CASRPTGTFSYEQYF
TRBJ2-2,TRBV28,CASSRTVNTGELFF
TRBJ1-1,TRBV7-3,CASSLTRQGAAFF
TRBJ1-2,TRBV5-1,CASSPFARENYGYTF
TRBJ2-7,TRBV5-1,CASSFGTGVYEQYF
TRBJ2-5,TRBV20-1,CSAPQRGPPETQYF
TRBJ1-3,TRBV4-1,CASSLGTVSGNTIYF
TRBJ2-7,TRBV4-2,CASSRGAESYEQYF
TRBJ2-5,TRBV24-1,CATSDKPTSKETQYF
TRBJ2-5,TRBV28,CASSHSAQETQYF
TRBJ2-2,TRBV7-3,CASSPYSGELFF
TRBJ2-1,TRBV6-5,CASSYRGRGGGEQFF
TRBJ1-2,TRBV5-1,CASSFDRDLEGYGYTF
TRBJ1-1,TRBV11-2,CASSLGSGRLGTEAFF
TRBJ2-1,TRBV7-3,CASSLTSGGGNEQFF
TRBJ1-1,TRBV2,CASRRVNTEAFF
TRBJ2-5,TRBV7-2,CASSAVVERLVGTQYF
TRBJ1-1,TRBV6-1,CASRVDRDDTEAFF
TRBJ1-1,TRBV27,CASNDRGMNTEAFF
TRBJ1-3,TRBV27,CASSPFLRQGYGNTIYF
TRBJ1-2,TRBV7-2,CASSSRTGILVNYGYTF
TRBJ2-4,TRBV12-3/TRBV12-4,CASTLTDRKDIQYF
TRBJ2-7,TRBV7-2,CASSAGLAYEQYF
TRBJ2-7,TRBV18,CASSPGGSGGPYEQYF
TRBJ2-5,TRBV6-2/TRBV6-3,CASSFNGRGETQYF
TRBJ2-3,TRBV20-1,CSARDTQAGDTQYF
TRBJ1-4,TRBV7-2,CASSFGGYNEKLFF
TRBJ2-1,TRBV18,CASSPFRAGESYNEQFF
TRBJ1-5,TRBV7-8,CASSLGTYQPQHF
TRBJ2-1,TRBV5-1,CASSLYREQFF
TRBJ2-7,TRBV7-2,CASSFWTAYEQYF
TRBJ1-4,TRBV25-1,CASSERKTNEKLFF
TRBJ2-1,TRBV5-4,CASSLSGKLAGNEQFF
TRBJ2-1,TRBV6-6,CASRPSREPNEQFF
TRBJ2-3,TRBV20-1,CSAEAGRVHTDTQYF
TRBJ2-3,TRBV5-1,CASSLGSGGLSTDTQYF
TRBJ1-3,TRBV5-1,CASSLVAGSSSSGNTIYF
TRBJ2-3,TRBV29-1,CSVEEGKSTDTQYF
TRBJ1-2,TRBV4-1,CASSQGAGPLGYTF
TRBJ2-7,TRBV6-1,CASRLIYYEQYF
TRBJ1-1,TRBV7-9,CASRPRQGGNTEAFF
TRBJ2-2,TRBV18,CASSYANTGELFF
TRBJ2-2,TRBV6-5,CASSYGLDTNTGELFF
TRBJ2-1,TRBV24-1,CATRQGPGAEQFF
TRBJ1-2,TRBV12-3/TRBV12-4,CASSWLRGVNYGYTF
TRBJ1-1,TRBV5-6,CASSLRETSHPNTEAFF
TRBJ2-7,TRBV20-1,CSALRTSVSYEQYF
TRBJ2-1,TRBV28,CASSHGGDSYNEQFF
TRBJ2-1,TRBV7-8,CASSLFGTSGNEQFF
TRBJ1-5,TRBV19,CASSITGTGDNQPQHF
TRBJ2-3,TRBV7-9,CASSFRLFGSTDTQYF